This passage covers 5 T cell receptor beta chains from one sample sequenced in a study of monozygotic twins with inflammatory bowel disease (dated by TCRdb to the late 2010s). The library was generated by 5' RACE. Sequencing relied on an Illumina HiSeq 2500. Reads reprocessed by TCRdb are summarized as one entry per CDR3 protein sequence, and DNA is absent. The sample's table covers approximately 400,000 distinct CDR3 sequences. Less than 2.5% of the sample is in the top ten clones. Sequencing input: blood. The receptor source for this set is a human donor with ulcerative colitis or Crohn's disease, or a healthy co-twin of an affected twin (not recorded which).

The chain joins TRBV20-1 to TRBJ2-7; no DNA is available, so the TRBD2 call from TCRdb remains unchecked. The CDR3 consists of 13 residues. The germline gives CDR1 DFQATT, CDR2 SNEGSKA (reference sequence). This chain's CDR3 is CSARDRRDYEQYF.

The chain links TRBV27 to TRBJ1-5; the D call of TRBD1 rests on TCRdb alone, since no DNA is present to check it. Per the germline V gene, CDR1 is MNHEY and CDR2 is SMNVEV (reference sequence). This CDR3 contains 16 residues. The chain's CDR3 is CASSPGGPGGNQPQHF.

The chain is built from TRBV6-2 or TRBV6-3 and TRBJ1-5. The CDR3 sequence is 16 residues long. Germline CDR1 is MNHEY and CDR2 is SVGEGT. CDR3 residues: CASSFVRGQSDGPQHF.

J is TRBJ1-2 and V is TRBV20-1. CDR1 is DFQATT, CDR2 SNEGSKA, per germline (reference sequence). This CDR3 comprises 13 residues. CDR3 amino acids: CSATPDRIYGYTF.

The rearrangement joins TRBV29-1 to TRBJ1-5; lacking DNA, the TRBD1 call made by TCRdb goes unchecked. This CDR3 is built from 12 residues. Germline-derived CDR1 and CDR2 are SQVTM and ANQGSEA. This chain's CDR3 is CSGGDSNQPQHF.